Below, one T cell receptor (beta chain) is given with its context. The sample is drawn from a study of blood T cell repertoires in COVID-19. This table comes from immunoSEQ multiplex PCR, and its TCRdb copy is limited to in-frame clones, with some not included. The table includes 90,000 to 110,000 clones, 85% detected once. Germline V gene data show CDR1 as SGHDT and CDR2 as YYEEEE. There are 15 residues in the CDR3. V lost 3 bases and J lost 6; bases outside the gene matches: 9. This receptor was obtained from a man between 50 and 59 years old with acute or convalescent COVID-19. J is TRBJ2-7 and V is TRBV5-6; the match to TRBD1 covers 10 bases. The sample comprised peripheral blood. The chain's CDR3 is CASSSGGTGVAEQYF. The CDR3 DNA is TGTGCCAGCAGCTCGGGTGGGACAGGGGTGGCCGAGCAGTACTTC.